This note documents a single TCR beta chain sequence. The clone's antigen remains unknown. No base qualities exist here, and no much larger clone lies one base off it. The time point label of this sample denotes: baseline before first vaccination. Vaccinee samples were obtained from the UK trials COV001 and COV002, which included a single-blind randomized controlled phase 2/3 trial of AZD1222 (ChAdOx1 nCoV-19) in healthy adults. For TCRbeta chain sequencing, PBMC samples were collected from trial participants at day 0 and at day 28 after the second dose. The sample is drawn from a study of T cell responses to AZD1222 COVID-19 vaccine (dated by TCRdb to the early 2020s). Study-level background: AZD1222 recipients given second doses at about 4 weeks or at about 12 weeks were pooled, since spike-specific TCR depth and breadth were not found to differ between the two schedules. A total of just over 230 trial participants underwent TCR sequencing, of whom about 210 had received two doses of AZD1222 and around 25 had received two doses of the MenACWY control vaccine. Trial participants were enrolled into age subgroups of 18-55, 56-69 and 70-plus years, which contained 148, 28 and 57 TCR-sequenced participants, respectively.

The CDR3 regions of human TCRbeta chains were analyzed by immunosequencing. The study's own analysis went as follows. TCRs in the repertoires were compared against a reference library of SARS-CoV-2-specific TCRs that had been generated with the MIRA antigen-specificity platform. Breadth was defined as the fraction of unique TCRs that were SARS-CoV-2-associated. Depth was defined as the fraction of total T cells that were SARS-CoV-2-associated. Each spike-specific TCR was assigned to its reactive spike region and to a CD4 or CD8 class using the MIRA data. Log10-transformed breadth and depth values were compared by one-way ANOVA with Sidak's multiple comparisons tests. TCRdb re-hosts the immuneACCESS table, in-frame sequences only. Its copies lack some clones; in the studies checked, an unresolved V gene accounts for under half of them, and the cause for the rest is not known. V, J and clone size were drawn from that table, and D and trimming were deduced from the DNA. The sample has under 140,000 clones on record, 88% of them singletons. Roughly 1.5% of the sample is taken by the ten largest.

The CDR3 holds 13 amino acids from the cysteine to the phenylalanine. The sequence is cut down to CDR3 DNA, 39 bases in frame from base 1. The germline V gene (reference sequence) sets CDR1 to GTSNPN and CDR2 to SVGIG. Trimming costs V 0 bases and J 1 base, and their ends lie 1 base apart. Overall study results and their limits: Participants were mostly white British, with more females than males. The authors suggested clonal diversity may have been underestimated. The vaccine-associated CD4 TCRs covered the entire spike protein, and the dominant responses fell in regions 160-218 and 743-854. The 56-69-year group was small, and its depth increase did not reach significance, likely because of low power. Conclusions about previously exposed vaccinees are limited, since just 6 or 7 AZD1222 recipients were seropositive for SARS-CoV-2 at baseline. Nearly half of unique spike-specific TCRs reportedly recognized epitopes outside regions mutated in the B.1.351 and B.1.1.7 variants. After two AZD1222 doses, both the breadth and the depth of spike-specific TCRs were significantly higher than at day 0 and than in MenACWY recipients. Because no day 14 peak-response samples were available, the repertoires could be characterized only after the peak T cell response.

The starting material was peripheral blood, obtained on day 0 of AZD1222 vaccination. The V gene is TRBV30 and the J gene is TRBJ2-6; the D segment cannot be called with confidence. This receptor was identified in an adult in good health. The CDR3 region reads CAWSVSGANVLTF. Here is the DNA: TGTGCCTGGAGTGTGTCTGGGGCCAACGTCCTGACTTTC.